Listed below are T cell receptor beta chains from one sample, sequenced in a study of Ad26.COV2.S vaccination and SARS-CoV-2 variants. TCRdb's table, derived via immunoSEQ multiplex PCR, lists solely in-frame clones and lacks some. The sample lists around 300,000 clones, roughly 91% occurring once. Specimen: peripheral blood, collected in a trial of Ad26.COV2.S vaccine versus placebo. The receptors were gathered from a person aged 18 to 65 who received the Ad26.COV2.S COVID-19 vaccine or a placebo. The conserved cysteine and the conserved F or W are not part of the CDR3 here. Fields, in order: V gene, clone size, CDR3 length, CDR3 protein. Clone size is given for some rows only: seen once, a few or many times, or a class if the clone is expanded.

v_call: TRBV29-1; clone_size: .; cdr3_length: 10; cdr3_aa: SVLLNTDTQY
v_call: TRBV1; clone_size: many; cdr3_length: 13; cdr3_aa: TSSQAKGGNYGYT
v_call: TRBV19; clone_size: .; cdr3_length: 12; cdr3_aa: ASSIPGITGELF
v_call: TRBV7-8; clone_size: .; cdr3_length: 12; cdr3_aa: ASSLVQPYNEQF
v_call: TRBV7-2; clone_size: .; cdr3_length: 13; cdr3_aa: ASSPQTGAGNTIY
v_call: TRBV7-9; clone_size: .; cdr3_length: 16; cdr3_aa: ASSDPRGPSMNTGELF
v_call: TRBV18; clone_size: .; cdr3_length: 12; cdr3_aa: ASSPNQDSYEQY
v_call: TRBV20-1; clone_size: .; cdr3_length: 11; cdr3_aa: SASTGINYGYT
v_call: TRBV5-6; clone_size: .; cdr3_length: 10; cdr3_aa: ASSVGEYEQY
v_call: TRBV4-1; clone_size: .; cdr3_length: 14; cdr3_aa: ASSQGGQGGGDTQY
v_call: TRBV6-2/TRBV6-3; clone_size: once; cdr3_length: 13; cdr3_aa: ASSRRHTGDYEQY
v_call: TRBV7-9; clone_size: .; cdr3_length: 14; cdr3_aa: ASSTRRGAGANVLT
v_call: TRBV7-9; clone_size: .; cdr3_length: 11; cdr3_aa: ASSFRNTGELF
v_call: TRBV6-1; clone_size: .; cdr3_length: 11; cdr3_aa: ASSELGGYGYT
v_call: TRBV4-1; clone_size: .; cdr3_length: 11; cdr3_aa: ASSQVSAPEQF
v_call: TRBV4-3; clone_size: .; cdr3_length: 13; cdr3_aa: ASSPVAGPSYGYT
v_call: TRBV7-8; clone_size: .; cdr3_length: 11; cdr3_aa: ASSLEIWDEQF
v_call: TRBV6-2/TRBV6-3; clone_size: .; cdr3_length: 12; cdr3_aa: ASSYEGQGFEQY
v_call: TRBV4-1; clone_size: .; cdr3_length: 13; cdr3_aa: ASSQGDRAAGELF
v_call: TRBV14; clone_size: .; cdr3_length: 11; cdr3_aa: ASSQEVGYGYT
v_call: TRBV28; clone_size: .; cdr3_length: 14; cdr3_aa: ASSLAGTGGQETQY
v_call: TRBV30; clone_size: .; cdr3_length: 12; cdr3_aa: AWRGGNSNQPQH
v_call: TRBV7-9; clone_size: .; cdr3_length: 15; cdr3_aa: ASSFGPLAGATDTQY
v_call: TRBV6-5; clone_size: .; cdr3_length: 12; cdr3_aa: ASSYPGQATEAF
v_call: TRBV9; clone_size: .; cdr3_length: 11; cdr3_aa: ASSVVDPGELF
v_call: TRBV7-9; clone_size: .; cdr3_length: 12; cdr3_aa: ASSLSGNAYEQY
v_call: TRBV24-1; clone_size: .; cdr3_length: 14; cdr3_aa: ATSDSGDRGSYGYT
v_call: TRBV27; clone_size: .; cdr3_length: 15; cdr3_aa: ASSLSGTIGNTGELF
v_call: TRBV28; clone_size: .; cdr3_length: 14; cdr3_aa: ASSLLGDTTKYEQY
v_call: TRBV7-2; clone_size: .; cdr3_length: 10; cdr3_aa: ASSPAYNEQF
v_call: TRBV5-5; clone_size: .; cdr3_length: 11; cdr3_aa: ASSLKTEETQY
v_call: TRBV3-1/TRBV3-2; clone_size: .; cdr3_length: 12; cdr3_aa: ASSLPGQLYEQY
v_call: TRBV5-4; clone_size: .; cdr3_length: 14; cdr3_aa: ASSFSQLTNTGELF
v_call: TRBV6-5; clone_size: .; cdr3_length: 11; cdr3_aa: ASSRDGVREQY
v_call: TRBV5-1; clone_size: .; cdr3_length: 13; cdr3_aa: ASSRLGQGNYGYT
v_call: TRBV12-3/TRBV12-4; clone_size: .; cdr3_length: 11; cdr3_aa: ASSPSRRYGYT
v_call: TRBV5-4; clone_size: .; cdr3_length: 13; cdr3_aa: ASSSPGQGANEQF
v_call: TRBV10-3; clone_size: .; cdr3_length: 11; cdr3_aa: AISGQKNSPLH
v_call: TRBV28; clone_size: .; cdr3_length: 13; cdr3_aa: ASREQDRLNTEAF
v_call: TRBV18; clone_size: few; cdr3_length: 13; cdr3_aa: ASSPGQGLADTQY
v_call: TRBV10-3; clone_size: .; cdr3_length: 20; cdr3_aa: AISESILGQGLPSTPDYEQY
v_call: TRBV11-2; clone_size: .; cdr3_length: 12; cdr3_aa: ASSSGTLFSPLH
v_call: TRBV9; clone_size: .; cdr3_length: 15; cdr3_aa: ASSVEGSSGTYNEQF
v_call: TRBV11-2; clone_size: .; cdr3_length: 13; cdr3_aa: ASSPRGQMQETQY
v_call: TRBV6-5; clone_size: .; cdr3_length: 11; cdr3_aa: ASSYSWQGEAF
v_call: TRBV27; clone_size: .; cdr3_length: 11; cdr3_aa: ASSRGVTGELF
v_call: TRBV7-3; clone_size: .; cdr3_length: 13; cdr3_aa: ASSLMSRGHGELF
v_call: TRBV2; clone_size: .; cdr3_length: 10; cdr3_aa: ASRPGGTEAF
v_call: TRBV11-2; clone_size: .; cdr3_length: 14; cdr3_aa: ASSPLSGRSSYEQY
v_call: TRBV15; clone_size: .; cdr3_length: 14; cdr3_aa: ATSRDGTSGGDEQF
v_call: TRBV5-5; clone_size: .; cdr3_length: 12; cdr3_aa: ASSLGSGNQPQH
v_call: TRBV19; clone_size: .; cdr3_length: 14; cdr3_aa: ASSASHREVGEKLF
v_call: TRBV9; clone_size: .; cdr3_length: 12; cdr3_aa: ASTPSSGANVLT
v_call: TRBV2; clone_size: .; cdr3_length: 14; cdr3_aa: ASSQTGARGRQPQH
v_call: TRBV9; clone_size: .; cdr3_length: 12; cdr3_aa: ASSPDSSNQPQH